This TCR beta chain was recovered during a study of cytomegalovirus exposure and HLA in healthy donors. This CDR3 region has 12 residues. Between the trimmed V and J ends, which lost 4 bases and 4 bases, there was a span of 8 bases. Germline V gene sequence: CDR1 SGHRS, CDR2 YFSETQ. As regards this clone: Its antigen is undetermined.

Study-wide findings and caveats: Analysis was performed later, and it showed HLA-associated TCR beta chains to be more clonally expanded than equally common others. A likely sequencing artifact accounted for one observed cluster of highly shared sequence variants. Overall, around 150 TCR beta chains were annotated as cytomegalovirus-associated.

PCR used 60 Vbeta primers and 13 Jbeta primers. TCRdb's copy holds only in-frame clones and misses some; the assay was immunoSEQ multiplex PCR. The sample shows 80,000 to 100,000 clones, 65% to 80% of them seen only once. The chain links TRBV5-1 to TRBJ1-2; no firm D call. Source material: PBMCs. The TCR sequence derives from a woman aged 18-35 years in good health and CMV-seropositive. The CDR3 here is CASSPGSYGYTF. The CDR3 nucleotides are TGCGCCAGCAGCCCGGGGAGCTATGGCTACACCTTC.